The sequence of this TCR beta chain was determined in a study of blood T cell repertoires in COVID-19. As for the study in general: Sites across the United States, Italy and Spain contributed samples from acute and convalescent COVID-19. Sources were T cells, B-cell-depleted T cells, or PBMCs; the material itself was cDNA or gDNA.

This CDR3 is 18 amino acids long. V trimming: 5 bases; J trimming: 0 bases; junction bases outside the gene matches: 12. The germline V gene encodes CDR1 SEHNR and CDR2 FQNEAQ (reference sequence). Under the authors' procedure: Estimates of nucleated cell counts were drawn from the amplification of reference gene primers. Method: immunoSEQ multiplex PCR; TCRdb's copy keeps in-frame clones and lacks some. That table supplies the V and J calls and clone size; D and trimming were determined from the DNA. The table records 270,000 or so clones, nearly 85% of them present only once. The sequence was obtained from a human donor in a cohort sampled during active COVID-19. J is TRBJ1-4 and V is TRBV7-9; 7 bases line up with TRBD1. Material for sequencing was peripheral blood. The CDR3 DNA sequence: TGTGCCAGCAGCAAGGGGGACAGCTCGAGCCCAACTAATGAAAAACTGTTTTTT. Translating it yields CASSKGDSSSPTNEKLFF. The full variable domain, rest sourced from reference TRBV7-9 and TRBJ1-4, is DTGVSQNPRHKITKRGQNVTFRCDPISEHNRLYWYRQTLGQGPEFLTYFQNEAQLEKSRLLSDRFSAERPKGSFSTLEIQRTEQGDSAMYLCASSKGDSSSPTNEKLFFGSGTQLSVL.